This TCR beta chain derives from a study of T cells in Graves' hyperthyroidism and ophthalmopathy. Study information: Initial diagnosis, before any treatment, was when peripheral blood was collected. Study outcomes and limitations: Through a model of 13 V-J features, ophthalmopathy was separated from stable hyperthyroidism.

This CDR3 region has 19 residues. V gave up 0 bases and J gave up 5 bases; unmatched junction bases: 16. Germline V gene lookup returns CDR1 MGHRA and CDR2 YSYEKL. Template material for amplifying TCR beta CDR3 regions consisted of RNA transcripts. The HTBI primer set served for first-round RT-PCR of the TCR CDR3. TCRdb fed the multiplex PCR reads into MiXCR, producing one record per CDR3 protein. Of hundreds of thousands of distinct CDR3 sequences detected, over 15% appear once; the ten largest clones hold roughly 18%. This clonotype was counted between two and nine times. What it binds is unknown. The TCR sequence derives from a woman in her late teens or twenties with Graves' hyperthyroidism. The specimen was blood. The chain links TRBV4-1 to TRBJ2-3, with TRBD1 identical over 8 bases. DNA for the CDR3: TGCGCCAGCAGCCAAGATACACCGGTGGGGGACAGGAGAGAAGATACGCAGTATTTT. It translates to CASSQDTPVGDRREDTQYF.